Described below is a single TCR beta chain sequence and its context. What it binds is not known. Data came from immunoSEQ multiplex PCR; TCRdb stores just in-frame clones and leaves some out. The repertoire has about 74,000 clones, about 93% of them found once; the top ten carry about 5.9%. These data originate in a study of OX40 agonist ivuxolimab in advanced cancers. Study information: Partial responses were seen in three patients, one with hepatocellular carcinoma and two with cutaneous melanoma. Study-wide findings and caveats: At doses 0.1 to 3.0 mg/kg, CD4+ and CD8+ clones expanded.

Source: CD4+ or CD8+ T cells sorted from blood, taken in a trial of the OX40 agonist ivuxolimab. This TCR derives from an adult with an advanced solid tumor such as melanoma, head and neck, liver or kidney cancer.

CDR3 residues: CAILGTSGDTYNEQFF. CDR3 nucleotide sequence: TGTGCCATCTTAGGCACTAGCGGGGACACCTACAATGAGCAGTTCTTC. The chain couples TRBV10-3 to TRBJ2-1, with 10 bases fitting TRBD2. The germline CDR1 and CDR2 sequences are ENHRY and SYGVKD. Germline trimming cut 8 bases from V and 2 bases from J; bases unmatched to any gene: 9. The CDR3 runs 16 residues.